This T cell receptor (beta chain) was captured by sequencing in a study of human T cells and chemical hapten exposure. TCRdb re-derived calls from the RACE reads in MiXCR, one entry per CDR3 protein. Among 35,000 to 50,000 distinct CDR3 sequences listed, roughly 4% were seen once. This clonotype came up many times. Noted time point: healthy volunteer bleed at 2 weeks. Total RNA was extracted from unfractionated whole blood. The germline V gene has CDR1 SGHRS and CDR2 YFSETQ. The length of the CDR3 is 17 residues. V was pared by 0 bases and J by 2 bases, with 7 bases of the junction left unmatched. This sequence originates from a female donor in good health. Some clones in this sample may be carry-over from other donors' samples. The sample was whole blood. The chain uses TRBV5-1 and TRBJ2-3; 9 bases agree with TRBD1. CDR3: CASSLASGTGHTDTQYF. As DNA, the CDR3 is TGCGCCAGCAGCTTGGCATCCGGGACAGGGCACACAGATACGCAGTATTTT.